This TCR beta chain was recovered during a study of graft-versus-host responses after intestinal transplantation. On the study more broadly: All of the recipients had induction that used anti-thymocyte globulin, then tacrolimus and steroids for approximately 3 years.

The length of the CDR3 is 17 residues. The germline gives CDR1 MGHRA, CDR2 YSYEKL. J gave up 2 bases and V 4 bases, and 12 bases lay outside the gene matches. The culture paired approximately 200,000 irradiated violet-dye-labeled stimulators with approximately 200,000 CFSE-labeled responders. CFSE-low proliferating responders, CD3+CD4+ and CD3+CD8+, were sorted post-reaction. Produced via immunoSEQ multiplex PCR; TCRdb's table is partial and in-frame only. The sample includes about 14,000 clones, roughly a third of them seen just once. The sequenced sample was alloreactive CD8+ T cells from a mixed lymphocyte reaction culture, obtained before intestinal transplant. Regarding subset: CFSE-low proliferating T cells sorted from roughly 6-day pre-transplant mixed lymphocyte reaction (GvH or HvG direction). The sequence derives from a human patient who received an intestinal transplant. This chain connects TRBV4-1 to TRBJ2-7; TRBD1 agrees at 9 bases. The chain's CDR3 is CASSPYPGTGPTYEQYF. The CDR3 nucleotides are TGCGCCAGCAGCCCCTACCCCGGGACAGGGCCCACCTACGAGCAGTACTTC.